The 25 T cell receptor beta chains reported below all come from one sample, sequenced in a study of identical twins. TCRdb called the 5' RACE reads again in MiXCR, with one record for every CDR3 protein. The sample consists of fewer than 350,000 distinct CDR3 sequences, 6.5% to 9.5% of them appearing once. Another study also made use of these data, one on yellow fever vaccine responses in identical twins.

The sample comprised memory (CD45RO+) T cells sorted from blood. All receptors come from a woman under 30 in good health.

This clonotype was detected many times. The genes are TRBV7-8 and TRBJ1-5; D remains unclear. The CDR3 is made up of 15 amino acids. The V end lost 1 base, the J end lost 1 base, and 8 bases lay between the germline ends. The germline V gene has CDR1 SGHVS and CDR2 FQNEAQ. DNA for the CDR3: TGTGCCAGCAGCTTAGAGGCCAGAAGCAATCAGCCCCAGCATTTT. Protein product: CASSLEARSNQPQHF.

This clonotype was counted many times. The rearrangement uses TRBV6-5 and TRBJ2-7, with 7 nucleotides matching TRBD1. Germline V CDR1 and CDR2: MNHEY, SVGAGI. V shed 0 bases, J shed 4 bases, and the junction held 6 bases outside the gene matches. This CDR3 has 15 amino acids. The CDR3, as DNA: TGTGCCAGCAGTTACTCGATAGGGGGCCAGTACGAGCAGTACTTC. Amino acids: CASSYSIGGQYEQYF.

This clonotype was recorded many times. The chain carries TRBV7-7 and TRBJ2-1; 10 bases are a match to TRBD2. The CDR3 length is 15 residues. V gave up 3 bases and J gave up 7 bases; unmatched junction bases: 6. Germline V gives CDR1 SSHAT, CDR2 FNYEAQ (reference sequence). The CDR3 DNA reads TGTGCCAGCAGCTTGACTAGCGGGCCCCGGAATGAGCAGTTCTTC. Its translation: CASSLTSGPRNEQFF.

V is TRBV18 and J is TRBJ2-1, with TRBD2 as a possible D gene (6 bases). CDR3 length: 18 residues. Trimming shortened V by 3 bases and J by 0 bases, and 18 bases separated the two germline ends. Germline V gene data show CDR1 as KGHSH and CDR2 as LQKENI. The CDR3 loop is CASSPAILAQSSYNEQFF. The CDR3 region has the DNA TGTGCCAGCTCACCGGCTATACTAGCTCAAAGCTCCTACAATGAGCAGTTCTTC.

V is TRBV10-3 and J is TRBJ1-5; no clear D gene. The CDR3 is 13 amino acids. The germline V and J ends were trimmed by 7 bases and 0 bases, with 7 bases remaining between them. The germline CDR1 and CDR2 sequences are ENHRY and SYGVKD. Here the CDR3 DNA reads TGTGCCATCAAGGAGAATAGCAATCAGCCCCAGCATTTT. It specifies CAIKENSNQPQHF.

This clonotype appeared many times. The chain recombines TRBV5-1 with TRBJ2-2; D remains unclear. The germline gives CDR1 SGHRS, CDR2 YFSETQ. The CDR3 is 15 amino acids. V lost 0 bases and J 5 bases, leaving 11 bases between the germline ends. CDR3 in amino acids: CASSLGDMNTGELFF. DNA of the CDR3: TGCGCCAGCAGCTTGGGTGACATGAATACCGGGGAGCTGTTTTTT.

The sample holds many counts of this clonotype. The V call is TRBV20-1, the J call TRBJ2-7; 13 nucleotides align to TRBD2. The CDR3 consists of 18 residues. V gave up 2 bases and J gave up 3 bases; unmatched junction bases: 13. Germline values: CDR1 DFQATT, CDR2 SNEGSKA (reference sequence). CDR3 region: CSARTLSGTSGDNYEQYF. CDR3 sequence (DNA): TGCAGTGCTAGAACCCTCTCCGGGACTAGCGGGGACAACTACGAGCAGTACTTC.

This clonotype was seen a handful of times. The chain recombines TRBV5-1 with TRBJ2-3, with D maybe TRBD1 (6 bases). CDR3 size: 15 residues. Trimming pared 0 bases from V and 2 bases from J, leaving 10 bases between. The V gene's germline CDR1 is SGHRS and CDR2 YFSETQ. CDR3 DNA: TGCGCCAGCAGCTTGGGGGTGGGGGCCACAGATACGCAGTATTTT. Protein product: CASSLGVGATDTQYF.

This clonotype was seen at least ten times. The CDR3 DNA sequence: TGTGCCAGCAGCCCCTCCAGGGATTCACCCCTCCACTTT. Its translation: CASSPSRDSPLHF. The chain employs TRBV7-9 and TRBJ1-6, with D possibly matching TRBD1 (5 bases). The V gene's germline CDR1 is SEHNR and CDR2 FQNEAQ (reference sequence). V lost 5 bases, J lost 8 bases, and 10 bases lay in between. The CDR3 totals 13 residues.

The table lists this clonotype with many counts. The chain uses TRBV28 and TRBJ2-1, with D uncertain. Germline CDR1 and CDR2: MDHEN and SYDVKM. The CDR3 has 14 residues. The V end was cut by 6 bases, the J end by 7 bases, with 16 bases between. The DNA of the CDR3 is TGTGCCAGCAGCCCTACTACCCTAGGGAATGAGCAGTTCTTC. Protein: CASSPTTLGNEQFF.

The table lists this clonotype with many counts. J is TRBJ1-1 and V is TRBV20-1; D uncertain. The germline gives CDR1 DFQATT, CDR2 SNEGSKA (reference sequence). The CDR3 extends over 11 amino acids. Trimming cost V 1 base and J 7 bases, with 7 bases left between them. The CDR3 DNA follows: TGCAGTGCTAGAGTCGGGTATGAAGCTTTCTTT. Translation: CSARVGYEAFF.

This clonotype was detected ten times or more. The chain carries TRBV24-1 and TRBJ2-3; 7 bases line up with TRBD1. Germline V CDR1 and CDR2: KGHDR, SFDVKD. The CDR3 has 16 amino acids. Losses at the gene ends were 2 bases for V and 6 bases for J; bases not matched to a gene: 10. CDR3 in amino acids: CATSDSPPGQTDTQYF. In nucleotides, the CDR3 is TGTGCCACCAGTGATTCGCCTCCGGGACAGACGGATACGCAGTATTTT.

This clonotype occurred many times. Because the CDR3 is missing its conserved closing phenylalanine or tryptophan, this is likely a read error. Because the CDR3's place on the DNA is in doubt, the DNA is left out and the CDR3 is given as listed by TCRdb. The genes are TRBV9 and TRBJ2-7. The CDR3 comprises 9 residues, both ends counted. CDR1 and CDR2 from the germline V gene are SGDLS and YYNGEE. The CDR3 protein is CASSVESII.

The chain has TRBV6-4 and TRBJ2-3; no clear D. Per germline, CDR1 MRHNA and CDR2 SNTAGT. The CDR3 consists of 19 residues. V dropped 11 bases and J dropped 0 bases, with 30 bases sitting between them. The CDR3 region has the DNA TGTGCCTGCTGTCTCCAGTCGAGCCTAACCCTCGCTAGCACAGATACGCAGTATTTT. Its translation: CACCLQSSLTLASTDTQYF.

This clonotype was found many times. This sequence joins TRBV5-5 and TRBJ2-3; 7 positions match TRBD1. CDR3 length: 17 residues. After removal of 2 bases from V and 4 bases from J, the junction contained 13 bases not matched to a gene. The V gene's germline CDR1 is SGHKS and CDR2 YYEKEE (reference sequence). CDR3 region: CASSFLGQTFISDTQYF. The CDR3 DNA reads as TGTGCCAGCAGCTTTCTGGGACAGACTTTTATCTCAGATACGCAGTATTTT.

V and J are TRBV5-1 and TRBJ2-3, with TRBD2 as a possible D gene (5 bases). Germline loops: CDR1 SGHRS, CDR2 YFSETQ. The V and J ends lost 0 bases and 4 bases respectively, with 12 bases between them. There are 15 residues in the CDR3. The DNA for the CDR3 is TGCGCCAGCAGCTTGGTCGTGGTCGGGGCAGATACGCAGTATTTT. This codes for CASSLVVVGADTQYF.

This clonotype was detected a few times. The rearrangement joins TRBV3-1 to TRBJ2-3; no reliable D call. The CDR3 consists of 17 residues. Germline CDR1 LGHDT, CDR2 YNNKEL (reference sequence). Trimming stripped 4 bases from V and 0 bases from J, with 17 bases between. Written as DNA, the CDR3 is TGTGCCAGCAGCCCCCTATTATCCCGGTCTAGCACAGATACGCAGTATTTT. It codes for CASSPLLSRSSTDTQYF.

This clonotype was counted at least ten times. The CDR3 here is CASSLGGRSAEQFF. The CDR3 DNA reads TGTGCCAGCAGCTTGGGCGGGAGATCGGCTGAGCAGTTCTTC. The V gene is TRBV5-4, the J gene TRBJ2-1, with 7 positions matching TRBD2. Germline CDR1 and CDR2: SGHNT and YYREEE (reference sequence). CDR3 length equals 14 residues. Unmatched junction bases numbered 6, after V lost 0 bases and J lost 9 bases.

This clonotype has at least ten counts. The chain uses TRBV11-2 and TRBJ2-7; 8 bases are a match to TRBD1. The CDR3 has 16 amino acids. Germline loops: CDR1 SGHAT, CDR2 FQNNGV. The ends lost 0 bases at V and 2 bases at J; junction bases unmatched: 6. CDR3 nucleotides: TGTGCCAGCAGCTTAGACGCCCGGGACAGGACCTACGAGCAGTACTTC. Protein product: CASSLDARDRTYEQYF.

This sequence joins TRBV7-2 and TRBJ2-1; 9 bases agree with TRBD2. The V gene's germline CDR1 is SGHTA and CDR2 FQGNSA. This CDR3 is 16 amino acids long. Unmatched junction bases numbered 7, after V lost 1 base and J lost 6 bases. The CDR3 DNA is TGTGCCAGCAGCTTAGTGGCGGGAGGGCCTGGCAATGAGCAGTTCTTC. As protein: CASSLVAGGPGNEQFF.

As DNA, the CDR3 is TGTGCCAGCAGCTTAGATAACGGGGGCAGGCAGCCCCAGCATTTT. This gives the protein CASSLDNGGRQPQHF. The chain is built from TRBV11-2 and TRBJ1-5, with D tentatively TRBD1 (6 bases). Trimming shortened V by 0 bases and J by 7 bases, and 13 bases separated the two germline ends. Germline CDR1 SGHAT, CDR2 FQNNGV. This CDR3 region has 15 residues.

This chain connects TRBV11-2 to TRBJ2-1, with 7 bases matching TRBD2. V lost 2 bases to trimming and J lost 5 bases; unmatched junction nucleotides: 12. CDR3 length: 17 amino acids. The germline V gene has CDR1 SGHAT and CDR2 FQNNGV. This CDR3 reads CASSLRPGGRVHNEQFF. The CDR3 DNA reads as TGTGCCAGCAGCTTAAGGCCCGGAGGGAGGGTCCACAATGAGCAGTTCTTC.

This clonotype has a count of ten or more. This chain connects TRBV6-4 to TRBJ2-1, with D maybe TRBD2 (7 bases). The CDR3 is 16 amino acids. CDR1 and CDR2 (germline): MRHNA, SNTAGT. Trimming cost V 4 bases and J 7 bases, with 20 bases left between them. CDR3 bases: TGTGCCAGCAGTGCCAACATGCTGGGAGGGGGGAATGAGCAGTTCTTC. It yields the protein CASSANMLGGGNEQFF.

The chain carries TRBV5-5 and TRBJ2-1; 10 bases are a match to TRBD2. V shed 7 bases and J 7 bases; nucleotides not matched to a gene: 5. The germline CDR1 and CDR2 sequences are SGHKS and YYEKEE (reference sequence). The CDR3 sequence is 13 residues long. The CDR3 loop is CASRLAGENEQFF. Written as DNA, the CDR3 is TGTGCCAGCCGGCTAGCGGGGGAAAATGAGCAGTTCTTC.

Only a few counts were recorded for this clonotype. The rearrangement links TRBV12-3 or TRBV12-4 to TRBJ2-1; TRBD2 agrees at 16 bases. This CDR3 region has 17 residues. J was trimmed by 4 bases and V by 5 bases; bases with no gene match: 5. As DNA, the CDR3 is TGTGCCAGCAGTGCCCAGGGACTAGCGGGGGGGTACAATGAGCAGTTCTTC. Translated, it gives CASSAQGLAGGYNEQFF.